The 18 T cell receptor beta chains in this list originate from one sample, sequenced in a study of control samples from healthy donors and cancer patients. Assay used: immunoSEQ multiplex PCR; TCRdb lists only in-frame clones, some missing. The data contain under 150,000 clones, 80% to 95% of them singletons. Sequencing input: blood. These receptors were collected from a man aged 30 to 45 in good health.

This chain uses TRBV5-1 with TRBJ1-2; 7 nucleotides match TRBD1. CDR1 and CDR2 (germline): SGHRS, YFSETQ. The ends lost 2 bases at V and 8 bases at J; junction bases unmatched: 6. This CDR3 has 13 residues. This CDR3 reads CASSLEQGLGYTF. CDR3 DNA: TGCGCCAGCAGCTTAGAACAGGGGTTAGGCTACACCTTC.

The chain couples TRBV4-1 to TRBJ2-5; D uncertain. V lost 0 bases and J lost 2, with 10 bases in between. This CDR3 is 15 amino acids long. Germline V gene data show CDR1 as MGHRA and CDR2 as YSYEKL. CDR3 nucleotide sequence: TGCGCCAGCAGCCAAGACGGGCAACTACAAGAGACCCAGTACTTC. Translating it yields CASSQDGQLQETQYF.

The chain uses TRBV5-4 and TRBJ2-3, with 8 nucleotides matching TRBD2. The CDR3 is made up of 15 amino acids. The V segment lost 4 bases and the J segment 6 bases; nucleotides outside the gene matches: 10. Germline lookup yields CDR1 SGHNT and CDR2 YYREEE (reference sequence). The CDR3 reads CASSRPGLDGDTQYF. The CDR3 DNA sequence: TGTGCCAGCAGCCGTCCGGGACTAGATGGCGATACGCAGTATTTT.

This sequence joins TRBV5-4 and TRBJ2-5, with 10 bases fitting TRBD1. This CDR3 has 14 residues. Trimming at V came to 3 bases and at J to 4 bases, leaving 3 bases not matched to a gene. Germline CDR1 reads SGHNT; CDR2 reads YYREEE (reference sequence). The CDR3 protein is CASSWGQGLETQYF. The CDR3 DNA reads TGTGCCAGCAGCTGGGGACAGGGGTTAGAGACCCAGTACTTC.

The chain couples TRBV6-6 to TRBJ1-3, with D perhaps TRBD1 (5 bases). Trimming took off 5 bases at V and 9 bases at J, with 20 bases between the two ends. The CDR3 is made up of 15 amino acids. In germline, CDR1 is MNHNY, CDR2 SVGAGI (reference sequence). In DNA form, the CDR3 reads TGTGCCAGCAGTCCCACCAGGTTCGGGGGTTCCACCATATATTTT. Protein product: CASSPTRFGGSTIYF.

The chain employs TRBV6-6 and TRBJ1-1; D might be TRBD1 (6 bases). With 6 bases removed from V and 6 bases from J, the gap between germline ends came to 11 bases. CDR3 length: 12 amino acids. Germline CDR1 reads MNHNY; CDR2 reads SVGAGI (reference sequence). CDR3 protein: CASRRQAPEAFF. CDR3 sequence (DNA): TGTGCCAGCAGAAGACAGGCTCCTGAAGCTTTCTTT.

V and J are TRBV25-1 and TRBJ2-6; D possibly corresponds to TRBD2 (5 bases). Trimming removed 3 bases at V and 3 bases at J, with 6 bases between. The CDR3 sequence is 14 residues long. Per the germline V gene, CDR1 is MGHDK and CDR2 is SYGVNS. The chain's CDR3 is CASSEAGGANVLTF. CDR3 nucleotide sequence: TGTGCCAGCAGTGAGGCGGGTGGGGCCAACGTCCTGACTTTC.

The V and J genes are TRBV28 and TRBJ2-6; D may be TRBD2 (6 bases). The CDR3 runs 16 residues. Germline loops: CDR1 MDHEN, CDR2 SYDVKM. Trimming pared 6 bases from V and 0 bases from J, leaving 12 bases between. Here the CDR3 DNA reads TGTGCCAGCAGGGGCGGAGGGGTCTCTGGGGCCAACGTCCTGACTTTC. Residues: CASRGGGVSGANVLTF.

This clone came up many times. The chain joins TRBV6-6 to TRBJ2-7; D remains unclear. Trimming left V 4 bases short and J 4 bases short, with 11 bases between. Germline-derived CDR1 and CDR2 are MNHNY and SVGAGI (reference sequence). This CDR3 is 13 amino acids long. The CDR3 DNA reads as TGTGCCAGCAGTTTAACATCCTTATACGAGCAGTACTTC. Amino acids: CASSLTSLYEQYF.

This chain connects TRBV13 to TRBJ2-7; D remains ambiguous. CDR3 length: 15 amino acids. The V gene's germline CDR1 is PRHDT and CDR2 FYEKMQ (reference sequence). V was cut by 4 bases and J by 2 bases, with 15 bases left in between. The CDR3 DNA is TGTGCCAGCAGCTACGGATCAAAAAATACCTACGAGCAGTACTTC. Translation gives CASSYGSKNTYEQYF.

CDR3 in DNA: TGTGCCATCAGTGATACAGGGGGCGGCGAAAAACTGTTTTTT. As protein: CAISDTGGGEKLFF. The chain links TRBV10-3 to TRBJ1-4; 9 bases are shared with TRBD1. The junction had 4 bases not matched to a gene; V was cut back by 3 bases and J by 8 bases. Germline V gene sequence: CDR1 ENHRY, CDR2 SYGVKD. The CDR3 length is 14 residues.

V gene TRBV5-1 combines with J gene TRBJ1-1, with TRBD1 as a possible D gene (5 bases). V was trimmed by 1 base and J by 8 bases, leaving 9 bases between them. Looked up from germline, CDR1 is SGHRS and CDR2 is YFSETQ. This CDR3 spans 12 amino acids. CDR3 loop: CASSLSTEEAFF. CDR3 DNA: TGCGCCAGCAGCTTGTCGACAGAGGAAGCTTTCTTT.

This clone was observed a handful of times. The chain links TRBV19 to TRBJ1-1, with 7 bases fitting TRBD1. Trimming at V came to 8 bases and at J to 4 bases, leaving 10 bases not matched to a gene. Germline V gene sequence: CDR1 LNHDA, CDR2 SQIVND (reference sequence). This CDR3 comprises 14 residues. CDR3 DNA: TGTGCCAGTGCCACCGAAACAGGGGTCACTGAAGCTTTCTTT. This translates into CASATETGVTEAFF.

V is TRBV6-5 and J is TRBJ2-3, with D possibly being TRBD1 or TRBD2 (6 bases each). V lost 2 bases and J 1 base, leaving 10 bases between the germline ends. This CDR3 has 15 residues. Germline assignment: CDR1 MNHEY and CDR2 SVGAGI. The CDR3 region has the DNA TGTGCCAGCAGTTACCGGGGGCTCGGCACAGATACGCAGTATTTT. It translates to CASSYRGLGTDTQYF.

The V call is TRBV27, the J call TRBJ2-1; D not certain. The CDR3 is 13 amino acids. Germline assignment: CDR1 MNHEY and CDR2 SMNVEV (reference sequence). The V gene lost 3 bases and the J gene lost 3 bases, with 6 bases spanning the gap. In nucleotides, the CDR3 is TGTGCCAGCAGTTTTGAAGGCTACAATGAGCAGTTCTTC. Encoded protein: CASSFEGYNEQFF.

The genes are TRBV18 and TRBJ1-1; D is uncertain. This CDR3 is 12 amino acids long. Deletions cut 3 bases from V and 7 bases from J, with 9 bases between. Germline CDR1 KGHSH, CDR2 LQKENI. In DNA form, the CDR3 reads TGTGCCAGCTCACCCCGGGCAGGTGAAGCTTTCTTT. It encodes CASSPRAGEAFF.

The V and J genes are TRBV2 and TRBJ2-5; TRBD2 aligns across 7 bases. Germline V CDR1 and CDR2: SNHLY, FYNNEI. The CDR3 has 18 residues. V gave up 3 bases and J gave up 2 bases; unmatched junction bases: 15. The CDR3: CASSDWPSGIGGQETQYF. The CDR3 DNA follows: TGTGCCAGCAGTGATTGGCCCAGCGGGATCGGGGGACAAGAGACCCAGTACTTC. Full variable domain (missing parts from reference TRBV2 and TRBJ2-5): EPEVTQTPSHQVTQMGQEVILRCVPISNHLYFYWYRQILGQKVEFLVSFYNNEISEKSEIFDDQFSVERPDGSNFTLKIRSTKLEDSAMYFCASSDWPSGIGGQETQYFGPGTRLLVL.

The chain recombines TRBV19 with TRBJ2-3; 8 bases agree with TRBD2. Germline CDR1 LNHDA, CDR2 SQIVND (reference sequence). The CDR3 runs 15 residues. Trimming at V came to 1 base and at J to 4 bases, leaving 4 bases not matched to a gene. The CDR3 region is CASSIAGGPSDTQYF. CDR3 bases: TGTGCCAGTAGTATAGCGGGAGGGCCCTCAGATACGCAGTATTTT. The full variable domain, in which reference TRBV19 and TRBJ2-3 provide the parts outside the CDR3, is DGGITQSPKYLFRKEGQNVTLSCEQNLNHDAMYWYRQDPGQGLRLIYYSQIVNDFQKGDIAEGYSVSREKKESFPLTVTSAQKNPTAFYLCASSIAGGPSDTQYFGPGTRLTVL.